The table lists the clone carrying this T cell receptor beta chain with a few counts. Antigen specificity is unknown. This sample is drawn from a study of T cell repertoires in cytomegalovirus infection. Findings and limits, study-wide: Carriage of CMV together with the relevant HLA was identifiable through cumulative public TCR beta family frequency.

Via MiXCR, TCRdb re-called the reads, giving one row per CDR3 protein. The table shows around 710,000 distinct CDR3 sequences, with almost 30% occurring only once. There are 14 residues in the CDR3. Germline CDR1 is SGHTA and CDR2 is FQGTGA. Losses at the gene ends were 0 bases for V and 6 bases for J; bases not matched to a gene: 3. The receptor's source is a human donor in good health (CMV status not recorded). Some clones in this sample may be carry-over from other donors' samples. This material consisted of cultured CD8+ T cells from PBMCs, taken from culture after CMV antigen stimulation. The J gene is TRBJ1-2, the V gene TRBV7-3; TRBD1 matches at 8 bases. The CDR3 region has the DNA TGTGCCAGCAGCTTAACACGGGACAGGAATGGCTACACCTTC. This codes for CASSLTRDRNGYTF.